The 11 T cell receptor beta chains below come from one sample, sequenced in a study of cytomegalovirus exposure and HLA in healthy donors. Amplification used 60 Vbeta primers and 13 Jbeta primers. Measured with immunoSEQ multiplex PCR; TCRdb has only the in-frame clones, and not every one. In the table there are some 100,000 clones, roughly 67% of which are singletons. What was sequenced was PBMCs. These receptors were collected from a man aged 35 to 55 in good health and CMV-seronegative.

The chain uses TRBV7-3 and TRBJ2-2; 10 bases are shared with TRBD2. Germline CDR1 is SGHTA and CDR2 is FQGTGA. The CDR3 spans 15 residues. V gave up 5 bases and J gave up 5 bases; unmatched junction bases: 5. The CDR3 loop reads CASSPAGGRTGELFF. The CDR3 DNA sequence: TGTGCCAGCAGCCCAGCGGGGGGGCGGACCGGGGAGCTGTTTTTT.

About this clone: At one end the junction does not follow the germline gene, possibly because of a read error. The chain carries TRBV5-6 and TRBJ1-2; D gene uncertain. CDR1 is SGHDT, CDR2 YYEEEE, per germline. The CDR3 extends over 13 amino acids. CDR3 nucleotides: TGTGCCAGCAGCTTCGGCCAGTACTATGGCTACCCCTTC. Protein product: CASSFGQYYGYPF.

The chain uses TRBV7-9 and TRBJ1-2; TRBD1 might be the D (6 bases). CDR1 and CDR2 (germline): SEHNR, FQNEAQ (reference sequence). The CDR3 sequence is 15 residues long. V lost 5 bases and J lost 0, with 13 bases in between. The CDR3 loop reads CASSASGHTNYGYTF. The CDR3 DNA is TGTGCCAGCAGCGCCTCGGGACATACTAACTATGGCTACACCTTC.

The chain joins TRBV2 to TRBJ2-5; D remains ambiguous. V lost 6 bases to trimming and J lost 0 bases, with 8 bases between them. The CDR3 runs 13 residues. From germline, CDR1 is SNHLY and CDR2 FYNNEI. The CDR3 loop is CASRTPYQETQYF. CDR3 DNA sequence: TGTGCCAGCAGGACACCGTACCAAGAGACCCAGTACTTC.

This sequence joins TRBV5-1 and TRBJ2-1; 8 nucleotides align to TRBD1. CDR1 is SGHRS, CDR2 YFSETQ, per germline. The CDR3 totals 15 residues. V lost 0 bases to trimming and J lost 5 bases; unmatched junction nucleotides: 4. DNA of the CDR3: TGCGCCAGCAGCTTGGGGGACAGGACCAACAATGAGCAGTTCTTC. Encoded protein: CASSLGDRTNNEQFF.

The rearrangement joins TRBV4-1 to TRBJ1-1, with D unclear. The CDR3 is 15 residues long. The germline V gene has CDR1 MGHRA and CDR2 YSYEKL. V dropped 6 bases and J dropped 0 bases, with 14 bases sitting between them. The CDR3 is CASRTEVALNTEAFF. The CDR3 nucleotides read TGCGCCAGCAGGACGGAGGTGGCCTTGAACACTGAAGCTTTCTTT.

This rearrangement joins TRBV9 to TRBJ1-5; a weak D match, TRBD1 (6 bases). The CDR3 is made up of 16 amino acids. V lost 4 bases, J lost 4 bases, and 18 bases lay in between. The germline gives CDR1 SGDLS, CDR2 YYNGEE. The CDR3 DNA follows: TGTGCCAGCAGCTCGGACGAGGGGGGGGTTAATCAGCCCCAGCATTTT. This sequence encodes CASSSDEGGVNQPQHF.

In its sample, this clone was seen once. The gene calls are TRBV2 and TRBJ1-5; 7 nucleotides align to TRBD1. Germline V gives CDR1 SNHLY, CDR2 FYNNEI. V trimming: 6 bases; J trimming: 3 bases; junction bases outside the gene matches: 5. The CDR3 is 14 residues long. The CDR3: CASSSRGVNQPQHF. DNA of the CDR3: TGTGCCAGCAGCAGCAGGGGGGTCAATCAGCCCCAGCATTTT.

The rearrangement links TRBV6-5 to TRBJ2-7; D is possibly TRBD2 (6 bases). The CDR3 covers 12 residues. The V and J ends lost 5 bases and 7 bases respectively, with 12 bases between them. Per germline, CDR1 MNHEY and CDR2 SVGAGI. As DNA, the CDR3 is TGTGCCAGCAGTGGGGAGGTTCGTGAGCAGTACTTC. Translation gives CASSGEVREQYF.

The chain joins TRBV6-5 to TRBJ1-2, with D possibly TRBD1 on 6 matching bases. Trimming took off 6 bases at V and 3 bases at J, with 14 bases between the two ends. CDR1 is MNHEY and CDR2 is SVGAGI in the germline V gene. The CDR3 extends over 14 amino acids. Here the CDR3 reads CASSDWEGDYGYTF. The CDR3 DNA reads TGTGCCAGCAGCGACTGGGAGGGGGACTATGGCTACACCTTC.

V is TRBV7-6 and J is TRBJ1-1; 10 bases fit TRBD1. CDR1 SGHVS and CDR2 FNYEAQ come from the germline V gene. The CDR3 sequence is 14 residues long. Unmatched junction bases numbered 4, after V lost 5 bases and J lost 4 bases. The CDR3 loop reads CASSNGTGVTEAFF. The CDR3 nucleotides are TGTGCCAGCAGCAACGGGACAGGGGTCACTGAAGCTTTCTTT. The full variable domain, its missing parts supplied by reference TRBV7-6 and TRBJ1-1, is GAGVSQSPRYKVTKRGQDVALRCDPISGHVSLYWYRQALGQGPEFLTYFNYEAQQDKSGLPNDRFSAERPEGSISTLTIQRTEQRDSAMYRCASSNGTGVTEAFFGQGTRLTVV.